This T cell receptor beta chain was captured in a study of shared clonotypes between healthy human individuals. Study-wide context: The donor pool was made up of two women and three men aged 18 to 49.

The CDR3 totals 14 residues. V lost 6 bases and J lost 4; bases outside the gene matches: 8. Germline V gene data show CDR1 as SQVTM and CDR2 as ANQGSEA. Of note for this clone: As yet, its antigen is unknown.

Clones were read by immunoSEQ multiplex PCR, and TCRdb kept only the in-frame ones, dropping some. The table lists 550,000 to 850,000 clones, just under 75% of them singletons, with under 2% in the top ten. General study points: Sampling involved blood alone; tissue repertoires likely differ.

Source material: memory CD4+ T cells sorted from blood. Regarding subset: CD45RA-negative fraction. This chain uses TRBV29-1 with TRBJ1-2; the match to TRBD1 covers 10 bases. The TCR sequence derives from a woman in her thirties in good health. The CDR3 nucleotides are TGCAGCGTCGCAACGACAGGGGGCAGCTATGGCTACACCTTC. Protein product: CSVATTGGSYGYTF.